The present T cell receptor beta chain was sequenced within a study of T cell responses to AZD1222 COVID-19 vaccine. Findings and limits, study-wide: Breadth and depth of Spike-specific TCRs rose after two AZD1222 doses.

Comment on this clone: As yet, its antigen is unknown.

Only in-frame clones appear in the TCRdb table, and some are missing; sequencing was by immunoSEQ multiplex PCR. This table holds tens of thousands of clones, 92% found once. V trimming: 6 bases; J trimming: 5 bases; junction bases outside the gene matches: 5. CDR1 MGHRA and CDR2 YSYEKL come from the germline V gene. The CDR3 contains 14 residues. Sample: peripheral blood, taken 28 days after the second AZD1222 dose. The sequence was collected from an adult who received the AZD1222 COVID-19 vaccine. The chain uses TRBV4-1 and TRBJ1-2, with 11 bases lining up with TRBD1. CDR3 in DNA: TGCGCCAGCAGTCCCGGGACAGGGGGGTATGGCTACACCTTC. Translated, it gives CASSPGTGGYGYTF.